This is a list of T cell receptor beta chains from one sample in a study of radiation and T cells in renal cell carcinoma. Produced via immunoSEQ multiplex PCR; TCRdb's table is partial and in-frame only. This sample yields about 22,000 clones, of which roughly 80% are seen a single time; about 40% belongs to the top ten. Specimen: blood, collected from a patient whose treatment included radiotherapy and nephrectomy. Receptors originate from a man aged 60 to 69 with renal cell carcinoma. CDR3s include the opening cysteine and the closing phenylalanine or tryptophan. A D gene is named only where the DNA matches it firmly. Clone size is given for some rows only: seen once, a few or many times, or a class if the clone is expanded.

d_call,clone_size,v_call,j_call,cdr3_aa,cdr3_nt
-,-,TRBV18,TRBJ1-2,CASSPTREDYGYTF,TGTGCCAGCTCACCAACGAGGGAAGACTATGGCTACACCTTC
TRBD1,-,TRBV5-4,TRBJ2-5,CASSPRQGTSETQYF,TGTGCCAGCAGCCCACGACAGGGGACGTCGGAGACCCAGTACTTC
TRBD1,few,TRBV9,TRBJ2-1,CASSPPNRGASYNEQFF,TGTGCCAGCAGCCCACCCAACAGGGGCGCATCCTACAATGAGCAGTTCTTC
-,few,TRBV2,TRBJ1-5,CASSDWENQPQHF,TGTGCCAGCAGTGACTGGGAAAATCAGCCCCAGCATTTT
TRBD2,-,TRBV11-1,TRBJ2-7,CASSSTLAGPYEQYF,TGTGCCAGCAGCTCCACTTTAGCGGGCCCCTACGAGCAGTACTTC
-,-,TRBV5-6,TRBJ1-5,CASSLWASGGMGNQPQHF,TGTGCCAGCAGCTTGTGGGCATCGGGGGGAATGGGGAATCAGCCCCAGCATTTT
TRBD2,-,TRBV5-6,TRBJ2-7,CASSTPLGGGGEYEQYF,TGTGCCAGCAGCACACCCTTGGGCGGTGGGGGGGAGTACGAGCAGTACTTC
-,-,TRBV7-9,TRBJ2-1,CASSLVTAGNEQFF,TGTGCCAGCAGCTTAGTGACCGCAGGCAATGAGCAGTTCTTC
-,-,TRBV7-9,TRBJ2-1,CASRIGDKNSYNEQFF,TGTGCCAGCCGAATCGGGGACAAAAATTCCTACAATGAGCAGTTCTTC
-,once,TRBV10-3,TRBJ2-1,CAISPQGSHNEQFF,TGTGCCATCTCTCCCCAAGGCAGCCACAATGAGCAGTTCTTC
TRBD1,-,TRBV10-1,TRBJ2-7,CASSALIHRGSYEQYF,TGCGCCAGCAGTGCCCTAATACACAGGGGTTCCTACGAGCAGTACTTC
-,once,TRBV5-6,TRBJ1-5,CASSRAGRVDQPQHF,TGTGCCAGCAGCCGGGCCGGCAGGGTCGATCAGCCCCAGCATTTT
-,-,TRBV4-1,TRBJ2-3,CASSLTSLQYTQYF,TGCGCCAGCAGCCTCACGAGCCTTCAGTATACGCAGTATTTT
-,-,TRBV7-2,TRBJ2-4,CATMPGPGLYIQYF,TGTGCCACCATGCCGGGGCCCGGGCTTTACATTCAGTACTTC
-,few,TRBV27,TRBJ1-1,CASSLMGPRDTEAFF,TGTGCCAGCAGTTTGATGGGGCCTCGGGACACTGAAGCTTTCTTT
-,-,TRBV5-6,TRBJ2-7,CASSLRRQTYEQYF,TGTGCCAGCAGCTTGAGGCGTCAGACCTACGAGCAGTACTTC
-,-,TRBV5-1,TRBJ2-6,CASSYQGSGANVLTF,TGCGCCAGCAGCTATCAAGGCTCTGGGGCCAACGTCCTGACTTTC
-,-,TRBV2,TRBJ2-5,CASSYTQETQYF,TGTGCCAGCAGTTATACCCAAGAGACCCAGTACTTC
TRBD1,-,TRBV7-6,TRBJ2-2,CASSSHGDRATGELFF,TGTGCCAGCAGCTCCCACGGGGACAGGGCCACCGGGGAGCTGTTTTTT
-,few,TRBV11-2,TRBJ2-7,CASSRDLGSYEQYF,TGTGCCAGCAGCCGAGACCTTGGGAGCTACGAGCAGTACTTC
-,-,TRBV5-6,TRBJ1-1,CASSFVGTEAFF,TGTGCCAGCAGCTTCGTCGGTACTGAAGCTTTCTTT
TRBD1,-,TRBV28,TRBJ2-2,CASTTGGSLDTGELFF,TGTGCCAGCACGACAGGGGGGTCCCTGGACACCGGGGAGCTGTTTTTT
TRBD2,-,TRBV2,TRBJ2-7,CASKGGLDTYEQYF,TGTGCCAGCAAAGGGGGACTAGATACCTACGAGCAGTACTTC
-,few,TRBV5-4,TRBJ1-1,CASIRRGGNTEAFF,TGTGCCAGCATCCGTCGGGGGGGGAACACTGAAGCTTTCTTT
TRBD1,-,TRBV29-1,TRBJ2-7,CSGGEGAAYEQYF,TGCAGCGGCGGAGAGGGGGCTGCCTACGAGCAGTACTTC
TRBD1,once,TRBV7-2,TRBJ1-2,CASSSRTGSHYGYTF,TGTGCCAGCAGCTCCCGGACAGGGTCGCACTATGGCTACACCTTC
TRBD2,-,TRBV2,TRBJ2-7,CASTSGLAGVRYF,TGTGCCAGCACCTCCGGACTAGCGGGAGTTCGGTACTTC
-,once,TRBV7-2,TRBJ1-4,CASSLAEGKLFF,TGTGCCAGCAGCTTAGCGGAGGGAAAACTGTTTTTT
-,-,TRBV4-1,TRBJ1-6,CASSQEGTSYNSPLHF,TGCGCCAGCAGCCAAGAGGGTACCTCCTATAATTCACCCCTCCACTTT
TRBD1,few,TRBV29-1,TRBJ2-7,CSGQRGTGRAYEQYF,TGCAGCGGCCAACGTGGGACAGGGAGGGCCTACGAGCAGTACTTC
-,-,TRBV6-5,TRBJ1-6,CASSPDAQGNSPLHF,TGTGCCAGCAGCCCGGATGCTCAGGGGAATTCACCCCTCCACTTT
TRBD2,-,TRBV30,TRBJ2-4,CAWENPSGRGKNIQYF,TGTGCCTGGGAGAATCCTAGCGGGAGGGGAAAAAACATTCAGTACTTC
-,-,TRBV7-6,TRBJ2-3,CASSLAPITDTQYF,TGTGCCAGCAGCTTAGCCCCGATCACAGATACGCAGTATTTT
-,-,TRBV6-1,TRBJ1-4,CATKTGGDEKLFF,TGTGCCACCAAGACAGGCGGGGATGAAAAACTGTTTTTT
TRBD2,once,TRBV27,TRBJ2-1,CASRTGTSGSNEQFF,TGTGCCAGCAGGACCGGGACTAGCGGGAGCAATGAGCAGTTCTTC
TRBD1,-,TRBV19,TRBJ1-3,CATRQGGGNTIYF,TGTGCCACGCGACAGGGAGGAGGAAACACCATATATTTT
-,-,TRBV11-2,TRBJ1-4,CASSSEGTPHEKLFF,TGTGCCAGCAGCTCTGAGGGGACACCTCATGAAAAACTGTTTTTT
-,-,TRBV29-1,TRBJ1-2,CSASVGIYGYTF,TGCAGCGCCTCGGTGGGAATCTATGGCTACACCTTC
TRBD1,-,TRBV29-1,TRBJ2-3,CSVGTGEDTQYF,TGCAGCGTGGGGACAGGGGAAGATACGCAGTATTTT
-,-,TRBV2,TRBJ1-1,CASRAGQTNTEAFF,TGTGCCAGCAGAGCCGGACAGACTAACACTGAAGCTTTCTTT
-,-,TRBV6-5,TRBJ2-1,CASRGEASSYNEQFF,TGTGCCAGCAGAGGCGAGGCGAGCTCCTACAATGAGCAGTTCTTC
-,-,TRBV7-2,TRBJ1-2,CASSLGTGNYGYTF,TGTGCCAGCAGCTTAGGTACAGGCAACTATGGCTACACCTTC
-,-,TRBV18,TRBJ1-5,CASSPTEGQPQHF,TGTGCCAGCTCACCAACCGAGGGACAGCCCCAGCATTTT
TRBD2,-,TRBV5-4,TRBJ2-7,CASSSPGTSANEQYF,TGTGCCAGCAGCTCCCCCGGGACTAGCGCCAACGAGCAGTACTTC
TRBD2,-,TRBV6-6,TRBJ2-7,CASSLAGAYEQYF,TGTGCCAGCAGTCTAGCGGGAGCTTACGAGCAGTACTTC
-,-,TRBV19,TRBJ1-1,CASTPGGKYTEAFF,TGTGCCAGTACCCCCGGAGGGAAGTACACTGAAGCTTTCTTT
-,-,TRBV2,TRBJ2-5,CASSGRGWETQYF,TGTGCCAGCAGTGGCCGGGGCTGGGAGACCCAGTACTTC
TRBD1,-,TRBV12-5,TRBJ1-4,CASGTGTVTNEKLFF,TGTGCTAGTGGTACCGGGACAGTAACTAATGAAAAACTGTTTTTT
-,once,TRBV7-2,TRBJ2-5,CASSLGPLLETQYF,TGTGCCAGCAGCTTAGGACCCCTCCTTGAGACCCAGTACTTC
-,once,TRBV19,TRBJ2-3,CASRERNLYTQYF,TGTGCCAGTAGGGAGCGGAACTTGTATACGCAGTATTTT
TRBD2,-,TRBV7-9,TRBJ2-1,CASSRAGLASRGEQFF,TGTGCCAGCAGCCGGGCGGGACTAGCGTCGCGGGGGGAGCAGTTCTTC
-,-,TRBV18,TRBJ2-7,CASSPPTDKYEQYF,TGTGCCAGCTCACCACCGACGGATAAGTACGAGCAGTACTTC
-,few,TRBV7-3,TRBJ2-2,CASSSDIGELFF,TGTGCCAGCAGCTCGGACATCGGGGAGCTGTTTTTT
-,once,TRBV19,TRBJ2-5,CASSMNSQETQYF,TGTGCCAGTAGTATGAACAGTCAAGAGACCCAGTACTTC